This TCR beta chain was captured by sequencing in a study of low-dose radiotherapy and immunotherapy resistance in tumors. Study context: Every two weeks, one day ahead of radiation and immunotherapy, cyclophosphamide 200 mg/m2 was given (intravenously).

Alpha- and beta-chain coverage of first-strand cDNA came from TRAV- and TRBV-specific primers. Using a constant-region primer together with a V-primer adapter, TCRs were subjected to 20 to 25 PCR cycles of amplification. Each CDR3 protein gets one entry after TCRdb re-called the reads with MiXCR. In the table there are 95,000 to 100,000 distinct CDR3 sequences, roughly 20% of which are singletons. Germline V gives CDR1 MNHEY, CDR2 SMNVEV (reference sequence). CDR3 length: 15 residues. V was cut by 5 bases and J by 0 bases, with 11 bases left in between. Time point reported: after trial treatment. Treatment of the sample: LDRT plus nivolumab, ipilimumab, low-dose cyclophosphamide and aspirin (RACIN trial). Along with nivolumab and ipilimumab, donors received aspirin, low-dose cyclophosphamide and low-dose radiotherapy. This clonotype was seen ten or more times.

The TCR sequence derives from a male donor with prostate cancer. The rearrangement joins TRBV27 to TRBJ1-5; maybe TRBD1 (5 bases). The sample in question was PBMCs, obtained after low-dose radiotherapy plus immunotherapy. The CDR3 coding sequence is TGTGCCAGCAGTAGGGGTGATATTAGCAATCAGCCCCAGCATTTT. It specifies CASSRGDISNQPQHF.